This entry is about one T cell receptor beta chain. The data belong to a study of blood T cell repertoires in COVID-19. The overall study: Samples taken during acute and convalescent COVID-19 were collected in the United States, Italy and Spain. T cells, B-cell-depleted T cells, or PBMCs supplied cDNA or gDNA.

Authors' methods: Nucleated cell number was recorded as an estimate derived from reference gene primer amplification. Some clones are missing from TCRdb's copy, which holds only in-frame ones; the method was immunoSEQ multiplex PCR. That table gives V, J and clone size, and the DNA gave D and trimming. The table has about 180,000 clones, 86% seen once; the top ten hold less than 25%. The length of the CDR3 is 16 residues. Trimming removed 8 bases at V and 4 bases at J, with 21 bases between. CDR1 and CDR2 (germline): MDHEN, SYDVKM. J is TRBJ2-1 and V is TRBV28; possibly TRBD2 for D (5 bases). The clonotype originates from a man in his sixties or seventies with active or convalescent COVID-19. Sequencing input: peripheral blood. The CDR3 sequence: CASLSSFRESYNEQFF. CDR3 bases: TGTGCCAGCCTGAGCTCCTTCCGGGAAAGTTACAATGAGCAGTTCTTC.